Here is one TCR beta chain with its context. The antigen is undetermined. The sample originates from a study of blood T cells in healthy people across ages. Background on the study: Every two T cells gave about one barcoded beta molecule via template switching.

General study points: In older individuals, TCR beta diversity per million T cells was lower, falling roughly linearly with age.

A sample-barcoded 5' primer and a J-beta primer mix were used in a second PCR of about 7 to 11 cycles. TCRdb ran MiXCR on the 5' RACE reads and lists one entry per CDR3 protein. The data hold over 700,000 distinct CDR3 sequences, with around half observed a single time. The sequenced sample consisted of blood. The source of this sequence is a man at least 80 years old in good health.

The CDR3 sequence is CASSPQRGVGCGYTF. As DNA, the CDR3 is TGTGCCAGCAGTCCGCAGAGGGGCGTTGGCTGTGGCTACACCTTC. The rearrangement uses TRBV6-2 or TRBV6-3 and TRBJ1-2; TRBD1 is a possible D gene (5 bases). V lost 5 bases and J 7 bases, leaving 20 bases between the germline ends. This CDR3 region has 15 residues. The V gene's germline CDR1 is MNHEY and CDR2 SVGEGT.